This TCR beta chain came from a study of beta chain features in type 1 diabetes. Overall study findings and caveats: In all four CD4+ subsets, TCRB CDR3 length was significantly, moderately reduced in type 1 diabetes. Among type 1 diabetes patients, VDJ junctions had fewer insertions and more deletions.

This clone has a handful of counts. Its target is not known. Sequenced material consisted of expressed TCRB transcripts (all of the isolated RNA was reverse transcribed). Only in-frame clones appear in the TCRdb table, and some are missing; sequencing was by immunoSEQ multiplex PCR. The sample has 250,000 to 350,000 clones, more than 13% seen once. V lost 6 bases, J lost 0 bases, and 4 bases stayed unmatched. The CDR3 spans 14 residues. CDR1 and CDR2 (germline): MNHNS, SASEGT. Source material: naive CD4+ T cells from blood. The chain has TRBV6-1 and TRBJ2-7, with 8 bases fitting TRBD2. The source of this sequence is a man aged 30 to 45 with type 1 diabetes. This CDR3 reads CASRKRERSYEQYF. The CDR3 DNA reads as TGTGCCAGCAGGAAGCGGGAGCGCTCCTACGAGCAGTACTTC.